The 13 T cell receptor beta chains below were found in one sample sequenced in a study of T cell clonality in common variable immunodeficiency. The antigens of these receptors remain unknown. Study-level findings and limits: Fewer deletions and N-nucleotide insertions were reportedly seen in common variable immunodeficiency TCR beta sequences.

Clones were sequenced by immunoSEQ multiplex PCR, and TCRdb holds only the in-frame ones, with some missing. The sample holds tens of thousands of clones, and no clone turns up only once. What was sequenced was peripheral blood mononuclear cells. The receptors originated from a human donor with common variable immunodeficiency.

This clone was observed a handful of times. The read is 3 residues too short to cover the CDR3 end, so that end is filled in from the germline J gene. J is TRBJ2-1 and V is TRBV19; maybe TRBD2 (6 bases). V shed 3 bases and J shed 8 bases, with 11 bases lying between them. CDR1 is LNHDA and CDR2 is SQIVND in the germline V gene (reference sequence). CDR3 length equals 13 residues. CDR3 protein: CASSMRGQYEQFF. The sequenced CDR3 bases are TGTGCCAGTAGTATGCGGGGCCAGTATGAG.

This clone was seen at least ten times. From the germline J gene comes the end of the CDR3, since the read stops 3 residues before it. V and J are TRBV29-1 and TRBJ1-1, with D possibly TRBD1 on 6 matching bases. V was shortened by 3 bases and J by 1 base, with 12 bases between the two germline ends. The V gene's germline CDR1 is SQVTM and CDR2 ANQGSEA. The CDR3 runs 14 residues. CDR3 DNA (partial): TGCAGCGTTGAGGGGGGGCAGACGAACACTGAA. Translating gives CSVEGGQTNTE. The CDR3 in full is CSVEGGQTNTEAFF.

The sample holds a few counts of this clone. With the read ending 3 residues before the CDR3 end, the germline J gene is used to fill in that end. J is TRBJ1-1 and V is TRBV7-9, with TRBD1 as a possible D gene (5 bases). The CDR3 loop spans 13 amino acids. CDR1 SEHNR and CDR2 FQNEAQ come from the germline V gene (reference sequence). Deletions cut 5 bases from V and 3 bases from J, with 10 bases between. CDR3 residues: CASSPRGDTEAFF. The CDR3 DNA, read in part, is TGTGCCAGCAGCCCGAGGGGTGACACTGAA. Full variable domain (rest looked up from reference TRBV7-9 and TRBJ1-1): DTGVSQNPRHKITKRGQNVTFRCDPISEHNRLYWYRQTLGQGPEFLTYFQNEAQLEKSRLLSDRFSAERPKGSFSTLEIQRTEQGDSAMYLCASSPRGDTEAFFGQGTRLTVV.

This clone has a count of ten or more. The missing CDR3 end, 3 residues past where the read stops, is filled in from the germline J gene. V gene TRBV6-1 combines with J gene TRBJ2-5; TRBD1 might be the D (6 bases). The CDR3 totals 13 residues. Germline V CDR1 and CDR2: MNHNS, SASEGT. Trimming removed 2 bases from V and 5 bases from J, with 9 bases in between. The CDR3 spells CASSEWGPETQYF. The part of the CDR3 DNA that was read is TGTGCCAGCAGTGAATGGGGGCCGGAGACC.

The CDR3 sequence is CASSVTGGMETQYF. The DNA read from the CDR3 is TGTGCCAGCAGTGTGACAGGGGGCATGGAGACC. The rearrangement links TRBV6-1 to TRBJ2-5; 10 nucleotides match TRBD1. The read ends 3 residues early relative to the CDR3; the germline J gene fills the gap. The J segment lost 5 bases and the V segment lost 4 bases, leaving 4 bases of the junction unmatched. Germline-derived CDR1 and CDR2 are MNHNS and SASEGT. CDR3 length equals 14 residues.

This clone was observed a few times. This chain's CDR3 is CASSPTTTGVRGYGYTF. The covered CDR3 bases are TGTGCCAGCTCACCAACGACAACAGGGGTCCGGGGCTATGGC. The V and J genes are TRBV18 and TRBJ1-2, with 7 bases identical to TRBD1. The CDR3 is cut off 3 residues early in the read; its end comes from the germline J gene. V lost 2 bases to trimming and J lost 4 bases; unmatched junction nucleotides: 13. Germline-derived CDR1 and CDR2 are KGHSH and LQKENI. The CDR3 covers 17 residues.

This clone was picked up many times. The read gets to within 3 residues of the CDR3 end, and the germline J gene fills in the rest. The genes are TRBV20-1 and TRBJ1-2, with D unresolved. Germline V gene sequence: CDR1 DFQATT, CDR2 SNEGSKA (reference sequence). This CDR3 spans 11 amino acids. Trimming pared 1 base from V and 4 bases from J, leaving 4 bases between. CDR3 DNA, as far as it was read: TGCAGTGCTAGAGTAGTCTATGGC. Translated: CSARVVYG. In full, the CDR3 reads CSARVVYGYTF.

This clone was seen a handful of times. The read comes to an end 3 residues before the CDR3 does, leaving the germline J gene to fill in the end. The J gene is TRBJ1-2, the V gene TRBV6-1; D ambiguous. Germline assignment: CDR1 MNHNS and CDR2 SASEGT. The CDR3 is 18 residues long. Trimming stripped 0 bases from V and 0 bases from J, with 17 bases between. CDR3: CASSEAHSRAGANYGYTF. CDR3 DNA (partial): TGTGCCAGCAGTGAAGCGCATTCGAGGGCAGGAGCTAACTATGGC.

Points on this clone: The read halts 3 residues ahead of the CDR3 end, with the missing end drawn from the germline J gene. This chain joins TRBV7-9 and TRBJ2-7; TRBD2 might be the D (6 bases). This CDR3 is built from 15 residues. The germline V gene has CDR1 SEHNR and CDR2 FQNEAQ (reference sequence). V was shortened by 3 bases and J by 3 bases, with 15 bases between the two germline ends. This CDR3 reads CASSLPGTGDYEQYF. The DNA read from the CDR3 is TGTGCCAGCAGCTTGCCCGGGACGGGGGACTACGAG.

Remarks on this clone: The read ends 3 residues before the CDR3 terminus; that terminus is restored from the germline J gene. The chain links TRBV23-1 to TRBJ2-2, with D tentatively TRBD1 or TRBD2 (5 bases each). Being an ORF, TRBV23-1 has a function that is uncertain. The CDR3 runs 19 residues. Trimming took off 6 bases at V and 6 bases at J, with 29 bases between the two ends. The CDR3: CASRAVGEGIPEGAGELFF. The part of the CDR3 DNA that was read is TGCGCCAGCAGGGCGGTAGGGGAAGGTATCCCCGAGGGCGCCGGGGAG.

About this clone itself: The read gets to within 3 residues of the CDR3 end, and the germline J gene fills in the rest. V usage is TRBV7-1 and J usage is TRBJ2-1, with TRBD1 as a possible D gene (8 bases). TRBV7-1 is an open reading frame, and its role is uncertain. The CDR3 totals 21 residues. Trimming removed 3 bases at V and 8 bases at J, with 35 bases between. The CDR3 sequence: CASSSTDRARTGGRFHHEQFF. The sequenced CDR3 bases are TGTGCCAGCAGCTCCACGGACAGGGCGAGGACGGGCGGGAGATTCCACCATGAG.

This clone has only a few counts. The read finishes 3 residues shy of the CDR3 end, and the germline J gene is used to complete it. This chain links TRBV5-1 with TRBJ2-7, with TRBD2 matching over 10 bases. The CDR3 is 15 amino acids. Germline assignment: CDR1 SGHRS and CDR2 YFSETQ. The V and J ends lost 0 bases and 6 bases, in that order; junction bases with no gene match: 6. The CDR3 bases that were read are TGCGCCAGCAGCTTGGTCGGCAGCGGGAGGGTCGAG. Encoded protein: CASSLVGSGRVE. The entire CDR3 protein is CASSLVGSGRVEQYF.

This clone is categorized as medium-sized. The read gets to within 3 residues of the CDR3 end, and the germline J gene fills in the rest. The rearrangement uses TRBV5-1 and TRBJ1-6, with D tentatively TRBD1 (6 bases). CDR1 and CDR2 (germline): SGHRS, YFSETQ. This CDR3 is built from 14 residues. Trimming stripped 5 bases from V and 7 bases from J, with 13 bases between. CDR3: CASRHGDTNSPLHF. CDR3 bases read: TGCGCCAGCAGACACGGGGACACAAATTCACCC.